The following is a T cell receptor beta chain sequence with its context. This clonotype was recorded many times. Its recognized antigen is unknown. The record has no base qualities; no much larger clone is one base away. Sequenced on an Illumina HiSeq 2500. Quantitative 5'-RACE with molecular barcodes was used to prepare TCR beta libraries. Concerning the study's data processing: Disease-linked TCR variants were identified with a new computational method built on a probabilistic model of VDJ rearrangement. TCRdb reworked the public reads: Q25 trimming with fastp, MiXCR clone assembly, productive beta chains retained. For every CDR3 protein sequence, its rows merge into one entry that carries the most common genes and DNA. The V and J calls and clone size come from TCRdb's table, not from the authors' own analysis. This sample holds about 270,000 distinct CDR3 sequences; 32% were observed only once. Jointly, the top ten make up around 4.2% of the sample.

The entry originates in a study of CD8 T cells in ankylosing spondylitis (dated by TCRdb to about 2017). About the investigation overall: T cell receptor beta repertoires were profiled in healthy donors and ankylosing spondylitis patients so that disease-linked TCR variants could be found. Peripheral blood was sampled, and synovial fluid was also collected from ankylosing spondylitis patients. The full study cohort was made up of under 30 ankylosing spondylitis patients and fewer than 120 healthy donors. Here is what the overall study found, with its caveats: Some motif variants had previously been reported in the synovial fluid and blood of reactive arthritis patients, which suggests shared mechanisms of disease initiation. The disease-linked clones were reported to be significantly enriched in matched synovial fluid samples from ankylosing spondylitis patients. The disease-linked clones showed a CD8+ phenotype and occurred at relatively low frequencies in peripheral blood. Blood from ankylosing spondylitis patients appeared to be characterized by a TCR beta motif composed of roughly 8 highly homologous amino acid variants.

The receptor was derived from a male donor with ankylosing spondylitis or in good health (not recorded which). The sequencing sample was made of blood, either unsorted or a sorted T cell fraction (not recorded which).

For the CDR3, the sequence is CASSLSRNTEAFF. The sequenced DNA: TGTGCCAGCAGCTTATCCAGGAACACTGAAGCTTTCTTT. The chain is encoded by TRBV7-2 joined to TRBJ1-1; the D gene lacks a confident call. The CDR3 numbers 13 residues from cysteine through phenylalanine. Here the CDR3 DNA is all that survives: 39 bases in frame from base 1. In the germline V gene, CDR1 corresponds to SGHTA and CDR2 to FQGNSA. At the junction V is shortened by 2 bases and J by 1 base, with 5 bases in between.